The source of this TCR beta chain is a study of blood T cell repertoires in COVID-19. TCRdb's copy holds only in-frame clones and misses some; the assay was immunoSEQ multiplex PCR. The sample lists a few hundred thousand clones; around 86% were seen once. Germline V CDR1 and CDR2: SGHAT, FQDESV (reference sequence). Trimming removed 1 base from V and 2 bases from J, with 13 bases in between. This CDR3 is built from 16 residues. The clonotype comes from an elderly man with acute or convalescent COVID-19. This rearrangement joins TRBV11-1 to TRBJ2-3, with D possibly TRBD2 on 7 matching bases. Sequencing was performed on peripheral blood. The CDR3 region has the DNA TGTGCCAGCAGCTTAGTGGGGGGGGCCCCCACAGATACGCAGTATTTT. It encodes CASSLVGGAPTDTQYF.